Below, 23 T cell receptor beta chains from the same sample are listed, as sequenced in a study of graft-versus-host responses after intestinal transplantation. These TCRs are of unknown antigen specificity. Sequenced by immunoSEQ multiplex PCR; TCRdb stores in-frame clones only, minus some. This table holds 84,000 or so clones, approximately 92% found once. The sequencing used unstimulated CD8+ T cells sorted from spleen or lymph node cells, collected before transplant. The receptors originated from a human donor who was the organ donor for an intestinal transplant.

This clone is a singleton in its sample. The CDR3 nucleotides read TGCGCCAGCAGCCTTTCCGGACAGGGACTTTCCTATGGCTACACCTTC. It encodes CASSLSGQGLSYGYTF. The rearrangement links TRBV4-1 to TRBJ1-2; TRBD1 agrees at 8 bases. The J segment lost 4 bases and the V segment lost 4 bases, leaving 11 bases of the junction unmatched. The CDR3 runs 16 residues. Germline-derived CDR1 and CDR2 are MGHRA and YSYEKL.

V is TRBV6-5 and J is TRBJ2-1, with 8 nucleotides matching TRBD2. The CDR3 covers 15 residues. Germline V CDR1 and CDR2: MNHEY, SVGAGI. V dropped 4 bases and J dropped 0; count of bases not matched to a gene: 2. The chain's CDR3 is CASSSGGGSYNEQFF. The CDR3 DNA reads as TGTGCCAGCAGTTCCGGGGGGGGCTCCTACAATGAGCAGTTCTTC.

The chain has TRBV27 and TRBJ2-1; D remains ambiguous. The CDR3 extends over 15 amino acids. CDR1 is MNHEY, CDR2 SMNVEV, per germline (reference sequence). With 5 bases removed from V and 3 bases from J, the gap between germline ends came to 14 bases. The CDR3 sequence: CASSVQTLLYNEQFF. The CDR3 DNA is TGTGCCAGCAGTGTCCAGACTCTACTCTACAATGAGCAGTTCTTC.

The genes are TRBV6-1 and TRBJ1-1; maybe TRBD1 (5 bases). The CDR3 has 15 residues. From germline, CDR1 is MNHNS and CDR2 SASEGT. V was clipped by 0 bases and J by 4 bases, with 12 bases between them. The CDR3 loop reads CASSEARQGGTEAFF. The CDR3 nucleotides are TGTGCCAGCAGTGAAGCCCGGCAGGGCGGCACTGAAGCTTTCTTT.

This clone is a singleton in its sample. The chain combines TRBV28 with TRBJ2-7, with 11 bases lining up with TRBD2. The CDR3 loop spans 19 amino acids. V shed 5 bases and J 1 base; nucleotides not matched to a gene: 16. Germline-derived CDR1 and CDR2 are MDHEN and SYDVKM. This CDR3 is CASSIPTSGGSSVSYEQYF. CDR3 coding DNA: TGTGCCAGCAGTATCCCCACTAGCGGGGGAAGCTCAGTTTCCTACGAGCAGTACTTC.

The chain links TRBV19 to TRBJ2-2; D may be TRBD1 (5 bases). Per germline, CDR1 LNHDA and CDR2 SQIVND (reference sequence). The germline V and J ends were trimmed by 1 base and 1 base, with 16 bases remaining between them. This CDR3 is 18 amino acids long. The CDR3 reads CASSIVSRALMNTGELFF. The CDR3 region has the DNA TGTGCCAGTAGTATAGTATCCAGGGCCCTAATGAACACCGGGGAGCTGTTTTTT.

The rearrangement uses TRBV4-1 and TRBJ1-5; D ambiguous. V was clipped by 4 bases and J by 7 bases, with 23 bases between them. The CDR3 length is 17 residues. Per the germline V gene, CDR1 is MGHRA and CDR2 is YSYEKL. CDR3 sequence (DNA): TGCGCCAGCAGCCCGCATCATAACAGCTTATGGGAGCAGCCCCAGCATTTT. Amino acid sequence: CASSPHHNSLWEQPQHF.

V and J are TRBV29-1 and TRBJ2-5, with 7 bases matching TRBD2. V lost 0 bases and J lost 5; bases outside the gene matches: 9. The germline gives CDR1 SQVTM, CDR2 ANQGSEA. This CDR3 is built from 15 residues. CDR3 amino acids: CSVEDAGPGGETQYF. CDR3 coding DNA: TGCAGCGTTGAAGATGCCGGCCCCGGGGGGGAGACCCAGTACTTC.

This chain joins TRBV6-4 and TRBJ2-3; D remains unclear. V dropped 2 bases and J dropped 4 bases, with 4 bases sitting between them. From germline, CDR1 is MRHNA and CDR2 SNTAGT. The CDR3 loop spans 12 amino acids. This chain's CDR3 is CASSDHSDTQYF. The CDR3 nucleotides are TGTGCCAGCAGTGACCACTCAGATACGCAGTATTTT.

V gene TRBV6-5 combines with J gene TRBJ1-5; tentatively, D is TRBD1 (5 bases). Germline V lookup: CDR1 MNHEY, CDR2 SVGAGI. Trimming cost V 4 bases and J 7 bases, with 14 bases left between them. The CDR3 length is 14 residues. The chain's CDR3 is CASSSSGLQQPQHF. The CDR3 DNA is TGTGCCAGCAGTTCATCAGGGTTGCAGCAGCCCCAGCATTTT.

This chain connects TRBV19 to TRBJ2-7, with TRBD1 identical over 7 bases. This CDR3 region has 15 residues. Germline-derived CDR1 and CDR2 are LNHDA and SQIVND (reference sequence). Trimming took 6 bases from V and 7 from J; bases not matched to a gene: 15. The CDR3 DNA sequence: TGTGCCAGTAGCCTTAGACAGGGCAAGGCGACTGAGCAGTACTTC. Protein sequence: CASSLRQGKATEQYF.

The table lists this clone with a count of one. The chain uses TRBV11-2 and TRBJ1-2; D is unresolved. The germline V and J ends were trimmed by 0 bases and 2 bases, with 16 bases remaining between them. In germline, CDR1 is SGHAT, CDR2 FQNNGV. The CDR3 extends over 17 amino acids. CDR3 nucleotide sequence: TGTGCCAGCAGCTTAGATGGCCCGGGAGAGGAAAACTATGGCTACACCTTC. Translating it yields CASSLDGPGEENYGYTF.

The CDR3 spells CASRVAGGGETQYF. In DNA, the CDR3 is TGTGCCAGCAGGGTGGCTGGGGGAGGTGAGACCCAGTACTTC. The chain joins TRBV13 to TRBJ2-5, with D possibly TRBD2 on 6 matching bases. The CDR3 has 14 amino acids. Trimming removed 6 bases from V and 5 bases from J, with 16 bases in between. The germline gives CDR1 PRHDT, CDR2 FYEKMQ (reference sequence).

The chain is built from TRBV19 and TRBJ1-1, with D tentatively TRBD1 (6 bases). V gave up 5 bases and J gave up 0 bases, with 25 bases separating them. The CDR3 loop spans 19 amino acids. Germline assignment: CDR1 LNHDA and CDR2 SQIVND (reference sequence). CDR3 amino acids: CASSSHPKDSPSMNTEAFF. CDR3 DNA sequence: TGTGCCAGTAGTTCCCACCCCAAGGACAGCCCCTCGATGAACACTGAAGCTTTCTTT.

This clone was seen only once. J is TRBJ1-1 and V is TRBV28, with TRBD1 as a possible D gene (6 bases). This CDR3 has 14 residues. CDR1 is MDHEN, CDR2 SYDVKM, per germline. V was shortened by 2 bases and J by 4 bases, with 11 bases between the two germline ends. This CDR3 reads CASSLGGRGTEAFF. The CDR3 DNA follows: TGTGCCAGCAGTTTAGGGGGCCGGGGCACTGAAGCTTTCTTT.

The genes are TRBV5-6 and TRBJ2-7; 8 bases align to TRBD1. The germline V gene encodes CDR1 SGHDT and CDR2 YYEEEE. V shed 4 bases and J 1 base; nucleotides not matched to a gene: 19. The CDR3 spans 19 residues. The DNA of the CDR3 is TGTGCCAGCAGCGGTGGGCGGGACAGGATATGGGCGAGGTCCTACGAGCAGTACTTC. Amino acid sequence: CASSGGRDRIWARSYEQYF.

V gene TRBV11-2 combines with J gene TRBJ2-7; 8 bases line up with TRBD2. With 3 bases clipped from V and 3 bases from J, the junction kept 13 bases outside the gene matches. The CDR3 spans 17 residues. Germline V gives CDR1 SGHAT, CDR2 FQNNGV. The CDR3 sequence: CASSFTSLAGGYYEQYF. For the CDR3, the DNA is TGTGCCAGCAGCTTTACGAGTTTGGCGGGAGGATACTACGAGCAGTACTTC. Drawing the rest from reference TRBV11-2 and TRBJ2-7, the complete variable domain is EAGVAQSPRYKIIEKRQSVAFWCNPISGHATLYWYQQILGQGPKLLIQFQNNGVVDDSQLPKDRFSAERLKGVDSTLKIQPAKLEDSAVYLCASSFTSLAGGYYEQYFGPGTRLTVT.

This chain links TRBV19 with TRBJ1-1, with D perhaps matching TRBD1 (5 bases). Trimming took 7 bases from V and 2 from J, leaving 8 bases between them. In germline, CDR1 is LNHDA, CDR2 SQIVND (reference sequence). The CDR3 extends over 12 amino acids. In DNA, the CDR3 is TGTGCCAGTAATCAGGGTAACACTGAAGCTTTCTTT. This codes for CASNQGNTEAFF. The variable domain in full, completed from reference TRBV19 and TRBJ1-1, reads DGGITQSPKYLFRKEGQNVTLSCEQNLNHDAMYWYRQDPGQGLRLIYYSQIVNDFQKGDIAEGYSVSREKKESFPLTVTSAQKNPTAFYLCASNQGNTEAFFGQGTRLTVV.

The sample holds one count of this clone. The chain couples TRBV7-6 to TRBJ2-1; a weak D match, TRBD2 (6 bases). Looked up from germline, CDR1 is SGHVS and CDR2 is FNYEAQ. Between the trimmed V and J ends, which lost 5 bases and 3 bases, there was a span of 14 bases. The CDR3 runs to 15 residues. CDR3 sequence: CASSPTGTYYNEQFF. CDR3 DNA sequence: TGTGCCAGCAGCCCGACCGGGACTTACTACAATGAGCAGTTCTTC.

This clone is a singleton in its sample. The V and J genes are TRBV19 and TRBJ2-2, with unresolved D. The ends were cut back, 7 bases at V and 7 bases at J, with 10 bases in the middle. Germline values: CDR1 LNHDA, CDR2 SQIVND (reference sequence). This CDR3 comprises 12 residues. The CDR3 loop reads CASNSFDGELFF. In DNA, the CDR3 is TGTGCCAGTAATAGTTTTGACGGGGAGCTGTTTTTT.

The chain couples TRBV9 to TRBJ1-2, with TRBD1 matching 12 bases. The CDR3 has 16 residues. V shed 3 bases, J shed 3 bases, and the junction held 6 bases outside the gene matches. Germline lookup yields CDR1 SGDLS and CDR2 YYNGEE. The CDR3, as DNA: TGTGCCAGCAGCGCAACCGGGACAGGGGGCTACTATGGCTACACCTTC. Protein: CASSATGTGGYYGYTF.

The chain links TRBV5-4 to TRBJ1-2; possible D gene TRBD1, 5 bases. The CDR3 loop spans 11 amino acids. Between the trimmed V and J ends, which lost 10 bases and 7 bases, there was a span of 14 bases. Germline V CDR1 and CDR2: SGHNT, YYREEE (reference sequence). As DNA, the CDR3 is TGTGCCGGAAAAGGGGCAAGTGGCTACACCTTC. It yields the protein CAGKGASGYTF.

The rearrangement uses TRBV6-5 and TRBJ2-1; D is perhaps TRBD2 (6 bases). V was clipped by 1 base and J by 5 bases, with 15 bases between them. There are 16 residues in the CDR3. Germline lookup yields CDR1 MNHEY and CDR2 SVGAGI. In DNA form, the CDR3 reads TGTGCCAGCAGTTACTTAGAGGGGACTCCGGACAATGAGCAGTTCTTC. Translating it yields CASSYLEGTPDNEQFF.